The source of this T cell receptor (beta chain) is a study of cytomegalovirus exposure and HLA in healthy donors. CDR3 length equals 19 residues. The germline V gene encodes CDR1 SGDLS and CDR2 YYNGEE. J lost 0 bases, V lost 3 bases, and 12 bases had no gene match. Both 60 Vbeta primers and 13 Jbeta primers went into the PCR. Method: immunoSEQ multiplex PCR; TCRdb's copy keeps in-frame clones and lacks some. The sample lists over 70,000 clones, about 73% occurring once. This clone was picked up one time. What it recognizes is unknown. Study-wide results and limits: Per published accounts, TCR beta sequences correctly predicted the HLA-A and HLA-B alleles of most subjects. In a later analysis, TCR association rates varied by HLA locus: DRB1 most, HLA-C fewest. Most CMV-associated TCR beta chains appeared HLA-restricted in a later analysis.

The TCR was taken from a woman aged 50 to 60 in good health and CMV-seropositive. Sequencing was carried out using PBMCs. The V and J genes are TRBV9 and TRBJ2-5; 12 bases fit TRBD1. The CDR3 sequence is CASSGGTGGGRGYQETQYF. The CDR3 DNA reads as TGTGCCAGCAGCGGCGGGACAGGGGGCGGAAGGGGGTACCAAGAGACCCAGTACTTC.